A single sample is the source of the 2 T cell receptor beta chains below, sequenced in a study of blood T cell repertoires in COVID-19. Profiled with immunoSEQ multiplex PCR; TCRdb holds only in-frame clones, not every one. The table lists approximately 250,000 clones, around nine tenths of them singletons. Input material: peripheral blood. These receptors were taken from a man younger than 45 with active or convalescent COVID-19.

V and J are TRBV7-2 and TRBJ2-4; D remains unclear. Trimming stripped 5 bases from V and 7 bases from J, with 12 bases between. The CDR3 extends over 13 amino acids. Germline V gene data show CDR1 as SGHTA and CDR2 as FQGNSA. The CDR3 protein is CASSPGFGNIQYF. CDR3 nucleotides: TGTGCCAGCAGCCCCGGGTTCGGGAACATTCAGTACTTC.

The chain employs TRBV7-8 and TRBJ1-3; D ambiguous. V dropped 5 bases and J dropped 0 bases, with 8 bases sitting between them. CDR1 is SGHVS, CDR2 FQNEAQ, per germline. The CDR3 has 14 residues. The CDR3 DNA is TGTGCCAGCAGCCGAGCGAGCTCTGGAAACACCATATATTTT. Its protein is CASSRASSGNTIYF.